These T cell receptor beta chains were read from a single sample in a study of early T cells in non-severe SARS-CoV-2 infection. In TCRdb, the 5' RACE reads were re-called with MiXCR into one record per CDR3 protein. Of roughly 97,000 distinct CDR3 sequences in the sample, 8% to 13% were seen once. Specimen: whole blood, collected at baseline. These receptors were taken from an adult who was a healthcare worker with PCR-confirmed SARS-CoV-2 infection or an uninfected control (not recorded which). Both conserved end residues are part of each CDR3. D genes are given only for firm matches. Only some rows state a clone size, as once, few, many or a class for expanded clones.

TRBJ1-5 - TRBV3-1 - 15 CASSQGRDQVRPQHF TGTGCCAGCAGCCAAGGCAGGGACCAAGTCAGGCCCCAGCATTTT
TRBJ1-2 many TRBV7-2 TRBD1 14 CASSLGQGNYGYTF TGTGCCAGCAGCTTAGGACAGGGAAACTATGGCTACACCTTC
TRBJ1-2 - TRBV7-9 - 13 CASSLVPDEGYTF TGTGCCAGCAGCTTAGTTCCGGATGAGGGCTACACCTTC
TRBJ1-1 few TRBV11-2 - 14 CASSNRKGDPEAFF TGTGCCAGCAGCAACAGGAAGGGGGACCCTGAAGCTTTCTTT
TRBJ2-1 many TRBV11-2 TRBD2 17 CASSLSLGLAGNNEQFF TGTGCCAGCAGCTTATCTCTAGGACTAGCGGGAAACAATGAGCAGTTCTTC
TRBJ2-1 many TRBV6-1 - 14 CASSIPGRHNEQFF TGTGCCAGCAGTATTCCCGGACGTCACAATGAGCAGTTCTTC
TRBJ2-7 few TRBV29-1 - 12 CSVGPTRVEQYF TGCAGCGTAGGACCGACTCGGGTCGAGCAGTACTTC
TRBJ2-7 - TRBV7-9 - 14 CASSHTVPSYEQYF TGTGCCAGCAGCCACACGGTCCCTTCCTACGAGCAGTACTTC
TRBJ1-1 - TRBV20-1 TRBD1 13 CSATDSGTGRAFF TGCAGTGCAACTGATTCCGGGACAGGGCGAGCTTTCTTT
TRBJ2-7 many TRBV7-2 - 15 CASSLTSFSSYEQYF TGTGCCAGCAGCCTCACTAGTTTTTCATCGTACGAGCAGTACTTC
TRBJ2-3 - TRBV30 - 12 CAWSNTGDTQYF TGTGCCTGGAGTAATACGGGGGATACGCAGTATTTT
TRBJ2-7 many TRBV18 - 12 CASSPGQGNGVF TGTGCCAGCTCACCGGGTCAGGGCAATGGGGTGTTC
TRBJ1-2 many TRBV6-5 - 16 CASSQALEMRGYGYTF TGTGCCAGCAGCCAGGCCCTAGAGATGAGGGGCTATGGCTACACCTTC
TRBJ2-7 few TRBV12-3/TRBV12-4 TRBD1 18 CASSPRTQQGAGVYEQYF TGTGCCAGCAGTCCGCGTACTCAACAGGGGGCCGGGGTCTACGAGCAGTACTTC
TRBJ1-6 few TRBV20-1 - 12 CSIGETDSPLHF TGCAGCATCGGGGAGACTGATTCACCCCTCCACTTT
TRBJ2-3 few TRBV5-1 - 11 CASSLPGTQYF TGCGCCAGCAGCTTACCCGGTACGCAGTATTTT
TRBJ2-4 - TRBV20-1 - 15 CSARGGRGGGNIRYF TGCAGTGCTAGAGGCGGTCGGGGAGGCGGAAACATTCGGTACTTC
TRBJ2-2 few TRBV19 - 15 CASTRDFGGTGELFF TGTGCCAGTACTCGGGACTTCGGGGGCACCGGGGAGCTGTTTTTT
TRBJ2-3 - TRBV10-3 - 14 CAISEPVGADTQYF TGTGCCATCAGTGAACCCGTAGGGGCAGATACGCAGTATTTT
TRBJ2-2 - TRBV30 TRBD1 13 CARRTGLAGELFF TGTGCCAGGAGGACAGGGTTGGCCGGGGAGCTGTTTTTT